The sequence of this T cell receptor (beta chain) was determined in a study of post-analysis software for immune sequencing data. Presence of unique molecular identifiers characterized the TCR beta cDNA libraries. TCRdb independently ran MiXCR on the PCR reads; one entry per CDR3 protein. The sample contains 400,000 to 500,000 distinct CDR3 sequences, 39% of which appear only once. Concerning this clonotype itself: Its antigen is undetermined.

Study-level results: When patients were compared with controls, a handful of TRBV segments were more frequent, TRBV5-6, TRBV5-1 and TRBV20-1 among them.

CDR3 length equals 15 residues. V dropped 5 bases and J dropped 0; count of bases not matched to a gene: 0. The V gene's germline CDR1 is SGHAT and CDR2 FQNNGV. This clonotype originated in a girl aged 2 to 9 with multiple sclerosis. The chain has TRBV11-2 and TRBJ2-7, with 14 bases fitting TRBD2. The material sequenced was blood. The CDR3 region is CASSGTSGSSYEQYF. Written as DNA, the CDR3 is TGTGCCAGCAGCGGGACTAGCGGGAGCTCCTACGAGCAGTACTTC.